These 32 T cell receptor beta chains share one sample of origin, sequenced in a study of Graves' ophthalmopathy and Graves' hyperthyroidism. Amplified material comprised TCR beta CDR3 regions derived from RNA transcripts. HTBI-primed RT-PCR formed the first round, and a multiplex PCR formed the second. TCRdb reanalysed the multiplex PCR reads using MiXCR and keeps one entry per CDR3 protein. The sample comprises approximately 460,000 distinct CDR3 sequences, roughly an eighth of which are singletons, and around 9.8% rests with the top ten. The specimen sequenced was blood. The receptors derive from a woman younger than 45 with Graves' ophthalmopathy.

This clonotype appeared many times. The V and J genes are TRBV6-5 and TRBJ1-5, with D tentatively TRBD1 (6 bases). The ends were cut back, 2 bases at V and 4 bases at J, with 9 bases in the middle. The CDR3 consists of 14 residues. Germline CDR1 is MNHEY and CDR2 is SVGAGI. The CDR3, as DNA: TGTGCCAGCAGTTACGGGGGCCTAAATCAGCCCCAGCATTTT. Amino acids: CASSYGGLNQPQHF.

The rearrangement links TRBV5-1 to TRBJ2-2; D is possibly TRBD2 (7 bases). The CDR3 loop spans 15 amino acids. Germline CDR1 reads SGHRS; CDR2 reads YFSETQ. V gave up 4 bases and J gave up 4 bases, with 14 bases separating them. The CDR3 sequence: CASSIAGALTGELFF. In DNA form, the CDR3 reads TGCGCCAGCAGCATTGCGGGGGCCCTCACCGGGGAGCTGTTTTTT.

The chain uses TRBV19 and TRBJ2-7; D remains unclear. CDR3 length: 15 residues. CDR1 and CDR2 from the germline V gene are LNHDA and SQIVND (reference sequence). The V and J ends lost 3 bases and 2 bases respectively, with 14 bases between them. The CDR3 region is CASSIGQAITYEQYF. The CDR3 nucleotides read TGTGCCAGTAGTATTGGGCAGGCGATTACCTACGAGCAGTACTTC.

Only a few counts were recorded for this clonotype. The chain joins TRBV5-1 to TRBJ2-7; D uncertain. Trimming took off 1 base at V and 3 bases at J, with 8 bases between the two ends. This CDR3 has 13 residues. Germline V gene lookup returns CDR1 SGHRS and CDR2 YFSETQ. CDR3 DNA: TGCGCCAGCAGCTTGATTTTCCGCTACGAGCAGTACTTC. Its translation: CASSLIFRYEQYF.

In regard to this clonotype: A read error may be the cause here, since a much bigger clone is one base away. J is TRBJ2-2 and V is TRBV12-5; 7 positions match TRBD1. Germline CDR1 LGHNT, CDR2 FRNRAP. CDR3 length: 15 residues. CDR3 DNA sequence: TGTGCTGGTGGTCCTACTACAGGGGTAACCGGGGAGCTGTTTTTT. Residues: CAGGPTTGVTGELFF.

In its sample, this clonotype was seen many times. The rearrangement links TRBV11-2 to TRBJ2-5; D gene uncertain. V lost 1 base, J lost 7 bases, and 10 bases lay in between. This CDR3 is built from 13 residues. CDR1 and CDR2 (germline): SGHAT, FQNNGV. CDR3 sequence: CASSLGGGWTQYF. DNA for the CDR3: TGTGCCAGCAGCTTAGGTGGCGGCTGGACCCAGTACTTC.

This clonotype was picked up many times. The chain carries TRBV11-2 and TRBJ1-3, with 12 bases identical to TRBD1. The germline V gene has CDR1 SGHAT and CDR2 FQNNGV. The CDR3 is made up of 16 amino acids. Trimming took 5 bases from V and 4 from J; bases not matched to a gene: 6. The DNA of the CDR3 is TGTGCCAGCAGCCAGGGACAGGGGGCGGAAGGAAACACCATATATTTT. This gives the protein CASSQGQGAEGNTIYF. Full variable domain (rest looked up from reference TRBV11-2 and TRBJ1-3): EAGVAQSPRYKIIEKRQSVAFWCNPISGHATLYWYQQILGQGPKLLIQFQNNGVVDDSQLPKDRFSAERLKGVDSTLKIQPAKLEDSAVYLCASSQGQGAEGNTIYFGEGSWLTVV.

This clonotype has just a few counts. V and J are TRBV5-1 and TRBJ2-7; a possible D gene is TRBD1 (6 bases). V was shortened by 5 bases and J by 2 bases, with 14 bases between the two germline ends. This CDR3 is 14 amino acids long. Germline V lookup: CDR1 SGHRS, CDR2 YFSETQ. CDR3 sequence: CASRLRDKAYEQYF. Written as DNA, the CDR3 is TGCGCCAGCAGGCTCCGGGACAAAGCCTACGAGCAGTACTTC.

This clonotype came up many times. The chain combines TRBV9 with TRBJ2-4; D perhaps matches TRBD2 (6 bases). Trimming pared 0 bases from V and 6 bases from J, leaving 7 bases between. The germline CDR1 and CDR2 sequences are SGDLS and YYNGEE. The CDR3 loop spans 13 amino acids. The CDR3 loop is CASSVEEGNIQYF. CDR3 bases: TGTGCCAGCAGCGTAGAGGAGGGAAACATTCAGTACTTC. Full variable domain (remainder filled in from reference TRBV9 and TRBJ2-4): DSGVTQTPKHLITATGQRVTLRCSPRSGDLSVYWYQQSLDQGLQFLIQYYNGEERAKGNILERFSAQQFPDLHSELNLSSLELGDSALYFCASSVEEGNIQYFGAGTRLSVL.

The table lists this clonotype with many counts. V and J are TRBV2 and TRBJ2-6; no definite D call. Germline V lookup: CDR1 SNHLY, CDR2 FYNNEI. The CDR3 extends over 15 amino acids. V was cut by 5 bases and J by 0 bases, with 8 bases left in between. CDR3 nucleotide sequence: TGTGCCAGCAGTAGGAGCGCCTCTGGGGCCAACGTCCTGACTTTC. This encodes CASSRSASGANVLTF.

This clonotype was observed at least ten times. CDR3 sequence: CASSSQANEGYTF. CDR3 nucleotide sequence: TGCGCCAGCAGTTCTCAGGCCAACGAGGGCTACACCTTC. J is TRBJ1-2 and V is TRBV10-1; D gene unclear. Trimming took off 5 bases at V and 8 bases at J, with 15 bases between the two ends. Germline CDR1 is WNHNN and CDR2 is SYGVQD (reference sequence). There are 13 residues in the CDR3.

This clonotype was seen repeatedly, ten times or more. The chain employs TRBV2 and TRBJ1-2; D remains unclear. With 6 bases removed from V and 10 bases from J, the gap between germline ends came to 12 bases. CDR1 is SNHLY and CDR2 is FYNNEI in the germline V gene. The CDR3 has 11 amino acids. Written as DNA, the CDR3 is TGTGCCAGCAGCCCTTATAGCGACTACACCTTC. Protein: CASSPYSDYTF.

This clonotype was recorded at least ten times. The chain recombines TRBV5-6 with TRBJ1-6; D might be TRBD1 (6 bases). Trimming stripped 7 bases from V and 4 bases from J, with 15 bases between. This CDR3 has 15 amino acids. Germline CDR1 is SGHDT and CDR2 is YYEEEE. The CDR3 loop is CASGSQGGYNSPLHF. DNA of the CDR3: TGTGCCAGCGGCTCACAGGGAGGGTATAATTCACCCCTCCACTTT.

This clonotype was seen at least ten times. The chain links TRBV5-1 to TRBJ2-5; D is unresolved. Trimming took off 2 bases at V and 4 bases at J, with 12 bases between the two ends. In germline, CDR1 is SGHRS, CDR2 YFSETQ. CDR3 size: 14 residues. The CDR3, as DNA: TGCGCCAGCAGCTTAATGGACGCTTTAGAGACCCAGTACTTC. Translation gives CASSLMDALETQYF.

In regard to this clonotype: Being one base from a much bigger clone, this may be a read error. The chain employs TRBV2 and TRBJ1-2; D is unresolved. Germline V gene data show CDR1 as SNHLY and CDR2 as FYNNEI. The CDR3 totals 13 residues. DNA for the CDR3: TGTGCCAGCAGTCCCCCCCATCATAGTGGCTACATCTTC. Amino acids: CASSPPHHSGYIF.

This clonotype was counted at least ten times. This chain connects TRBV30 to TRBJ1-2; D not certain. V was shortened by 2 bases and J by 4 bases, with 5 bases between the two germline ends. CDR3 length: 11 residues. Germline V gene sequence: CDR1 GTSNPN, CDR2 SVGIG (reference sequence). CDR3 coding DNA: TGTGCCTGGAGTTGGGTCTATGGCTACACCTTC. Amino acid sequence: CAWSWVYGYTF.

This clonotype has only a few counts. The chain employs TRBV5-1 and TRBJ1-1, with a tentative D call TRBD1 (5 bases). Trimming stripped 4 bases from V and 4 bases from J, with 23 bases between. Germline V gene data show CDR1 as SGHRS and CDR2 as YFSETQ. The CDR3 loop spans 17 amino acids. The CDR3 DNA reads TGCGCCAGCAGCAGAGACCCGGGACTCTGGAGAGCCACTGAAGCTTTCTTT. It translates to CASSRDPGLWRATEAFF. Together with reference TRBV5-1 and TRBJ1-1, the CDR3 gives the full variable domain: KAGVTQTPRYLIKTRGQQVTLSCSPISGHRSVSWYQQTPGQGLQFLFEYFSETQRNKGNFPGRFSGRQFSNSRSEMNVSTLELGDSALYLCASSRDPGLWRATEAFFGQGTRLTVV.

This clonotype has at least ten counts. Written as DNA, the CDR3 is TGTGCCAGCAGTTACGTTGTGGACTACGAGCAGTACTTC. It encodes CASSYVVDYEQYF. This chain joins TRBV6-5 and TRBJ2-7; D call uncertain. In germline, CDR1 is MNHEY, CDR2 SVGAGI. Trimming removed 2 bases from V and 3 bases from J, with 8 bases in between. There are 13 residues in the CDR3.

The chain is built from TRBV24-1 and TRBJ2-5; D remains ambiguous. V dropped 3 bases and J dropped 3 bases, with 4 bases sitting between them. The CDR3 loop spans 12 amino acids. The germline V gene has CDR1 KGHDR and CDR2 SFDVKD. The CDR3 sequence: CATSDLKETQYF. CDR3 nucleotide sequence: TGTGCCACCAGTGATCTGAAAGAGACCCAGTACTTC.

As DNA, the CDR3 is TGCAGCGTTGAACGGACAGCGAACACCGGGGAGCTGTTTTTT. This translates into CSVERTANTGELFF. This chain connects TRBV29-1 to TRBJ2-2, with D possibly TRBD1 on 6 matching bases. Trimming stripped 2 bases from V and 0 bases from J, with 7 bases between. This CDR3 has 14 amino acids. In germline, CDR1 is SQVTM, CDR2 ANQGSEA.

This clonotype was observed many times. The chain combines TRBV24-1 with TRBJ2-7, with D maybe TRBD1 (6 bases). The CDR3 has 14 residues. V dropped 3 bases and J dropped 0 bases, with 8 bases sitting between them. Germline V gene lookup returns CDR1 KGHDR and CDR2 SFDVKD. The CDR3 sequence: CATSDHRVSYEQYF. The CDR3 bases are TGTGCCACCAGTGATCACAGGGTCTCCTACGAGCAGTACTTC.

Ten or more counts support this clonotype. The chain uses TRBV19 and TRBJ1-5, with TRBD1 identical over 11 bases. The V gene end was trimmed by 7 bases and the J gene end by 3 bases; junction bases not matched to a gene: 8. This CDR3 has 16 residues. Germline V gene lookup returns CDR1 LNHDA and CDR2 SQIVND (reference sequence). The CDR3 coding sequence is TGTGCCAGTACCCAGGACAGGGGGCGTGACAATCAGCCCCAGCATTTT. Translation gives CASTQDRGRDNQPQHF.

This clonotype was seen a handful of times. The chain employs TRBV12-3 or TRBV12-4 and TRBJ2-7, with 8 bases matching TRBD1. V dropped 3 bases and J dropped 7; count of bases not matched to a gene: 14. The CDR3 has 16 amino acids. CDR3 coding DNA: TGTGCCAGCAGTTTTTTTGTGGTCCAGGGGGCAAGGGAGCAGTACTTC. Translation: CASSFFVVQGAREQYF.

In nucleotides, the CDR3 is TGTGCTAGTAGCTTAGTCAGACTAGAGACCCAGTACTTC. Its protein is CASSLVRLETQYF. The chain recombines TRBV7-7 with TRBJ2-5, with D unresolved. The CDR3 contains 13 residues. Germline CDR1 SSHAT, CDR2 FNYEAQ (reference sequence).

The sample holds many counts of this clonotype. V and J are TRBV6-1 and TRBJ1-2; D uncertain. V was trimmed by 4 bases and J by 3 bases, leaving 12 bases between them. CDR3 length equals 14 residues. Germline V gene sequence: CDR1 MNHNS, CDR2 SASEGT. CDR3: CASSVGQTYYGYTF. The DNA for the CDR3 is TGTGCCAGCAGTGTCGGCCAGACCTACTATGGCTACACCTTC.

This clonotype has a count of ten or more. The V call is TRBV6-2 or TRBV6-3, the J call TRBJ2-7, with 11 bases aligning to TRBD1. CDR3 length equals 15 residues. The ends lost 6 bases at V and 6 bases at J; junction bases unmatched: 10. CDR1 MNHEY and CDR2 SVGEGT come from the germline V gene. The CDR3 region is CASRNPGTGGVEQYF. The CDR3 nucleotides read TGTGCCAGCAGAAACCCCGGGACAGGGGGTGTCGAGCAGTACTTC.

In this sample, this clonotype turned up many times. The chain joins TRBV9 to TRBJ1-2; D might be TRBD1 (6 bases). The CDR3 extends over 15 amino acids. CDR1 is SGDLS and CDR2 is YYNGEE in the germline V gene. With 0 bases removed from V and 3 bases from J, the gap between germline ends came to 12 bases. The CDR3 DNA sequence: TGTGCCAGCAGCGTAGACCCGACAGGTGACTATGGCTACACCTTC. Translated: CASSVDPTGDYGYTF.

This clonotype came up a few times. V is TRBV29-1 and J is TRBJ2-7; possibly TRBD1 for D (6 bases). CDR3 length equals 16 residues. V was clipped by 4 bases and J by 1 base, with 20 bases between them. Germline lookup yields CDR1 SQVTM and CDR2 ANQGSEA. The CDR3 nucleotides are TGCAGCGTTGCGATTGGGGGACATTCATCATCCTACGAGCAGTACTTC. Residues: CSVAIGGHSSSYEQYF.

Comments on this clonotype: Just one base apart from a much larger clone, this may be a read error. This CDR3 fails to terminate in the conserved phenylalanine or tryptophan, so it likely reflects a read error. The V call is TRBV5-8, the J call TRBJ1-5; tentative D call: TRBD1 (5 bases). This CDR3 has 13 residues. Germline lookup yields CDR1 SGHTS and CDR2 YDEGEE. The V end lost 2 bases, the J end lost 6 bases, and 9 bases lay between the germline ends. CDR3 bases: TGTGCCAGCAGCTTATATGGGGGTCAGCCCCAGCATTCT. Translated, it gives CASSLYGGQPQHS.

This clonotype came up many times. The CDR3 DNA reads TGTGCCAGCAGCCTACTAAGCAGCTATGGCTACACCTTC. Translated: CASSLLSSYGYTF. The J gene is TRBJ1-2, the V gene TRBV7-2, with D unclear. The germline V and J ends were trimmed by 5 bases and 4 bases, with 11 bases remaining between them. Germline assignment: CDR1 SGHTA and CDR2 FQGNSA. The CDR3 runs to 13 residues.

This clonotype has a handful of counts. This sequence joins TRBV5-1 and TRBJ1-4; maybe TRBD1 (5 bases). The CDR3 length is 15 residues. The ends were cut back, 2 bases at V and 2 bases at J, with 10 bases in the middle. Germline V gene lookup returns CDR1 SGHRS and CDR2 YFSETQ. CDR3 residues: CASSFEGNTNEKLFF. In DNA, the CDR3 is TGCGCCAGCAGCTTTGAGGGGAACACTAATGAAAAACTGTTTTTT.

The table lists this clonotype with many counts. The V call is TRBV6-1, the J call TRBJ1-5; perhaps TRBD1 as D (5 bases). The CDR3 sequence is 14 residues long. Germline CDR1 is MNHNS and CDR2 is SASEGT. Trimming took off 3 bases at V and 2 bases at J, with 8 bases between the two ends. CDR3 protein: CASSDLGGNQPQHF. The CDR3 bases are TGTGCCAGCAGTGATTTAGGGGGCAATCAGCCCCAGCATTTT.